This entry features one T cell receptor beta chain sequence. Antigen unknown. Per sample, at least 5 micrograms of total RNA were extracted. The data were obtained in a study of blood T cells in healthy people across ages. Findings and limits, study-wide: Unknown CMV status may confound age-related changes in expanded clones. More naive CD4+ cells and higher diversity marked long-lived donors relative to aged donors.

Using a J-beta primer mix together with a sample-barcoded 5' primer, a second PCR was run for roughly 6 to 11 cycles. Each of the cDNA molecules was tagged by a template-switch adaptor with 12 random nucleotides. TCRdb reanalysed the 5' RACE reads using MiXCR and keeps one entry per CDR3 protein. This table has about 1.5 million distinct CDR3 sequences, roughly two fifths appearing once. CDR3 length: 12 amino acids. The germline gives CDR1 MGHDK, CDR2 SYGVNS. Trimming cost V 3 bases and J 12 bases, with 12 bases left between them. This sequence originates from a young woman in good health. Sequenced input: blood. V and J are TRBV25-1 and TRBJ2-1, with unresolved D. CDR3 sequence: CASSDDTTSQFF. CDR3 nucleotides: TGTGCCAGCAGTGACGACACAACCTCGCAGTTCTTC.